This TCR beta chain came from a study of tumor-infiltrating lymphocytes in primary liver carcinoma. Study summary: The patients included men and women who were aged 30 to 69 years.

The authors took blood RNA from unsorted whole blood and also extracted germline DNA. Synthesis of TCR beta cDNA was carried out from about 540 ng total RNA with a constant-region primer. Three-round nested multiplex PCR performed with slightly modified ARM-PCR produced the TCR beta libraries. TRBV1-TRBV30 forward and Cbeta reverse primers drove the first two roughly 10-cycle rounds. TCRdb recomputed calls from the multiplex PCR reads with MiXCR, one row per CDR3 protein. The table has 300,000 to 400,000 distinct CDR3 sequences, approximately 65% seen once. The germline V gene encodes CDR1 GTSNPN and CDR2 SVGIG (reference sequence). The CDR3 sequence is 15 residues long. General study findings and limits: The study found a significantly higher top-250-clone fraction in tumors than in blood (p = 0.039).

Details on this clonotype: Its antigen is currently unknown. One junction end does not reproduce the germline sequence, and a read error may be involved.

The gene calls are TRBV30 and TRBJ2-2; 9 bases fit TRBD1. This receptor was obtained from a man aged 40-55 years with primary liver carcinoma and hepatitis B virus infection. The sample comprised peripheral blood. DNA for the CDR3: TGTGCCTGGAGCTTCCGGGACAGGGTCACCGGGGAGCTGCTTTTT. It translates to CAWSFRDRVTGELLF.